The 12 T cell receptor beta chains below were found in one sample sequenced in a study of shared clonotypes between healthy human individuals. Profiling relied on immunoSEQ multiplex PCR, and the TCRdb table lists in-frame clones only, not all of them. In the table there are 2 million to 2.5 million clones, roughly 95% of which are singletons. Sequencing was carried out using naive CD4+ T cells sorted from blood. The subset: CD45RA+ positively selected. The receptors originated from a man aged 18 to 29 in good health.

This chain joins TRBV6-1 and TRBJ1-2; 8 bases are shared with TRBD1. Germline lookup yields CDR1 MNHNS and CDR2 SASEGT. The V segment lost 5 bases and the J segment 6 bases; nucleotides outside the gene matches: 8. This CDR3 spans 14 amino acids. The CDR3 coding sequence is TGTGCCAGCAGTTCTCAGGGGGCTCGGGATGGCTACACCTTC. Amino acids: CASSSQGARDGYTF.

With regard to this clone: Other DNA sequences from this sample encode an identical CDR3 as well. V gene TRBV30 combines with J gene TRBJ1-4; D call uncertain. Per the germline V gene, CDR1 is GTSNPN and CDR2 is SVGIG (reference sequence). This CDR3 comprises 12 residues. V dropped 0 bases and J dropped 8 bases, with 7 bases sitting between them. CDR3 coding DNA: TGTGCCTGGAGTGTTTCCCCCGAAAAACTGTTTTTT. Its translation is CAWSVSPEKLFF.

The genes are TRBV2 and TRBJ1-1, with 8 bases that match TRBD1. The trim removed 5 bases at V and 6 bases at J, leaving 5 bases unmatched. CDR3 length equals 13 residues. The germline V gene has CDR1 SNHLY and CDR2 FYNNEI. CDR3 protein: CASSLQGVAEAFF. The DNA for the CDR3 is TGTGCCAGCAGTCTACAGGGGGTTGCTGAAGCTTTCTTT. Full variable domain (remainder filled in from reference TRBV2 and TRBJ1-1): EPEVTQTPSHQVTQMGQEVILRCVPISNHLYFYWYRQILGQKVEFLVSFYNNEISEKSEIFDDQFSVERPDGSNFTLKIRSTKLEDSAMYFCASSLQGVAEAFFGQGTRLTVV.

V and J are TRBV5-1 and TRBJ2-5; the D gene is possibly TRBD2 (6 bases). The V gene's germline CDR1 is SGHRS and CDR2 YFSETQ. V was trimmed by 6 bases and J by 1 base, leaving 13 bases between them. The CDR3 loop spans 14 amino acids. The CDR3 DNA is TGCGCCAGCACCCCTGGAGGGGTCCAAGAGACCCAGTACTTC. Residues: CASTPGGVQETQYF.

The J gene is TRBJ1-5, the V gene TRBV2, with 8 bases fitting TRBD1. This CDR3 comprises 15 residues. Germline V gene sequence: CDR1 SNHLY, CDR2 FYNNEI. The V gene end was trimmed by 6 bases and the J gene end by 5 bases; junction bases not matched to a gene: 9. The CDR3 region has the DNA TGTGCCAGCAGATTAGAACAGGGGGGGGATCAGCCCCAGCATTTT. It yields the protein CASRLEQGGDQPQHF.

This chain connects TRBV5-6 to TRBJ2-1; 9 bases fit TRBD2. Germline V gene lookup returns CDR1 SGHDT and CDR2 YYEEEE. Trimming removed 4 bases from V and 7 bases from J; junction bases left unmatched: 15. This CDR3 contains 17 residues. The CDR3 bases are TGTGCCAGCAGCCTTACTATACTAGCGGGTGATTATAATGAGCAGTTCTTC. Protein sequence: CASSLTILAGDYNEQFF.

V and J are TRBV4-1 and TRBJ2-6, with 9 bases identical to TRBD1. J gave up 0 bases and V 2 bases, and 5 bases lay outside the gene matches. Germline V gene lookup returns CDR1 MGHRA and CDR2 YSYEKL. CDR3 length: 18 residues. Written as DNA, the CDR3 is TGCGCCAGCAGCCAACCGGGACAGGGTTACTCTGGGGCCAACGTCCTGACTTTC. Its translation: CASSQPGQGYSGANVLTF.

The V gene is TRBV11-2, the J gene TRBJ2-2; TRBD2 agrees at 9 bases. Trimming took 5 bases from V and 4 from J; bases not matched to a gene: 2. CDR3 length equals 14 residues. Germline V gives CDR1 SGHAT, CDR2 FQNNGV. The CDR3 is CASSALAGTGELFF. CDR3 DNA: TGTGCCAGCAGCGCACTAGCGGGCACCGGGGAGCTGTTTTTT. Drawing the rest from reference TRBV11-2 and TRBJ2-2, the complete variable domain is EAGVAQSPRYKIIEKRQSVAFWCNPISGHATLYWYQQILGQGPKLLIQFQNNGVVDDSQLPKDRFSAERLKGVDSTLKIQPAKLEDSAVYLCASSALAGTGELFFGEGSRLTVL.

The chain recombines TRBV5-6 with TRBJ2-1; possible D gene TRBD2, 6 bases. CDR3 size: 15 residues. Germline loops: CDR1 SGHDT, CDR2 YYEEEE. The ends were cut back, 3 bases at V and 2 bases at J, with 12 bases in the middle. The CDR3 DNA reads as TGTGCCAGCAGCTCCGGGGGTGGCGCCTACAATGAGCAGTTCTTC. Translated: CASSSGGGAYNEQFF.

A word on this clone: Other DNA variants within this sample encode the same CDR3. The CDR3 reads CAISADSYEQYF. CDR3 coding DNA: TGTGCCATCAGTGCCGACTCCTACGAGCAGTACTTC. V and J are TRBV10-3 and TRBJ2-7; D remains ambiguous. Trimming took 4 bases from V and 0 from J, leaving 4 bases between them. CDR1 ENHRY and CDR2 SYGVKD come from the germline V gene. The CDR3 loop spans 12 amino acids.

This clone was seen a few times. The chain joins TRBV4-3 to TRBJ1-1; the D is unclear. Deletions cut 2 bases from V and 4 bases from J, with 8 bases between. The germline V gene has CDR1 LGHNA and CDR2 YSLEER. This CDR3 is built from 13 residues. The CDR3 region is CASSQSPGTEAFF. The CDR3, as DNA: TGCGCCAGCAGCCAATCCCCTGGCACTGAAGCTTTCTTT.

The chain couples TRBV19 to TRBJ2-7, with D tentatively TRBD1 (6 bases). The CDR3 is 15 residues long. V was trimmed by 4 bases and J by 4 bases, leaving 17 bases between them. CDR1 and CDR2 from the germline V gene are LNHDA and SQIVND (reference sequence). The CDR3 DNA reads as TGTGCCAGTAGTACCGGCGCCTCAGGGGCTTACGAGCAGTACTTC. The encoded protein is CASSTGASGAYEQYF.